These 18 T cell receptor beta chains were all obtained from the same sample, sequenced in a study of T cell responses to AZD1222 COVID-19 vaccine. Using immunoSEQ multiplex PCR, the repertoire was profiled, and TCRdb retains in-frame clones only, with some absent. Counted here are roughly 180,000 clones, 94% occurring once; the ten biggest clones make up around 1.6%. This specimen consisted of peripheral blood, obtained 28 days after the second AZD1222 dose. Receptor source: an adult who received the AZD1222 COVID-19 vaccine.

The chain couples TRBV29-1 to TRBJ1-1; D is perhaps TRBD1 (6 bases). This CDR3 is 15 amino acids long. Between the trimmed V and J ends, which lost 7 bases and 1 base, there was a span of 19 bases. CDR1 and CDR2 (germline): SQVTM, ANQGSEA. This CDR3 reads CSAPGFGGANTEAFF. CDR3 nucleotide sequence: TGCAGCGCCCCTGGATTCGGGGGCGCGAACACTGAAGCTTTCTTT.

This rearrangement joins TRBV3-1 (or the pseudogene TRBV3-2) to TRBJ1-6; 8 bases are a match to TRBD1. CDR1 LGHDT and CDR2 YNNKEL come from the germline V gene (reference sequence). V shed 1 base, J shed 3 bases, and the junction held 5 bases outside the gene matches. This CDR3 contains 17 residues. The CDR3 DNA reads as TGTGCCAGCAGCCAAGGGACAGGGAATGACTATAATTCACCCCTCCACTTT. Encoded protein: CASSQGTGNDYNSPLHF.

This chain uses TRBV25-1 with TRBJ2-7; 8 bases line up with TRBD1. Unmatched junction bases numbered 5, after V lost 4 bases and J lost 3 bases. CDR1 and CDR2 from the germline V gene are MGHDK and SYGVNS. This CDR3 contains 14 residues. CDR3 loop: CASSGDRGSYEQYF. CDR3 in DNA: TGTGCCAGCAGTGGTGACAGGGGAAGCTACGAGCAGTACTTC.

This sequence joins TRBV3-1 (or the pseudogene TRBV3-2) and TRBJ1-2; D is perhaps TRBD1 (5 bases). The germline V gene encodes CDR1 LGHDT and CDR2 YNNKEL (reference sequence). The CDR3 covers 16 residues. V lost 0 bases and J 2 bases, leaving 13 bases between the germline ends. CDR3 amino acids: CASSQDGGEANYGYTF. In nucleotides, the CDR3 is TGTGCCAGCAGCCAAGACGGGGGAGAGGCGAACTATGGCTACACCTTC.

This chain joins TRBV5-8 and TRBJ1-5; 8 positions match TRBD1. CDR3 length equals 16 residues. In germline, CDR1 is SGHTS, CDR2 YDEGEE. The V segment lost 1 base and the J segment 2 bases; nucleotides outside the gene matches: 5. As DNA, the CDR3 is TGTGCCAGCAGCTTGATTGTGGGACAGGGCAATCAGCCCCAGCATTTT. Protein product: CASSLIVGQGNQPQHF.

This chain links TRBV5-6 with TRBJ2-3, with 8 bases lining up with TRBD1. V shed 4 bases, J shed 3 bases, and the junction held 10 bases outside the gene matches. There are 16 residues in the CDR3. Germline V gene lookup returns CDR1 SGHDT and CDR2 YYEEEE. The CDR3 nucleotides read TGTGCCAGCAGCACCCCCGGACAGGGAATTACAGATACGCAGTATTTT. Translating gives CASSTPGQGITDTQYF.

The table lists this clone with a count of one. The chain recombines TRBV24-1 with TRBJ2-7, with 7 bases that match TRBD1. J gave up 5 bases and V 4 bases, and 16 bases lay outside the gene matches. The germline gives CDR1 KGHDR, CDR2 SFDVKD. The CDR3 runs to 17 residues. CDR3 amino acids: CATSDPRNDRAYDEQYF. In DNA form, the CDR3 reads TGTGCCACCAGTGACCCTCGTAACGACAGGGCTTACGACGAGCAGTACTTC.

The V and J genes are TRBV7-3 and TRBJ1-2; 9 bases map to TRBD1. This CDR3 spans 15 amino acids. Germline V gives CDR1 SGHTA, CDR2 FQGTGA. V lost 4 bases to trimming and J lost 8 bases; unmatched junction nucleotides: 11. CDR3 DNA sequence: TGTGCCAGCAGCTCGGGACAGGGCCCCCCCGGGGGCTACACCTTC. It yields the protein CASSSGQGPPGGYTF.

The chain couples TRBV5-6 to TRBJ2-1, with D hard to call. Trimming shortened V by 0 bases and J by 0 bases, and 7 bases separated the two germline ends. This CDR3 contains 15 residues. Germline values: CDR1 SGHDT, CDR2 YYEEEE. The CDR3, as DNA: TGTGCCAGCAGCTTGGGCGGATTCTCCTACAATGAGCAGTTCTTC. Translating it yields CASSLGGFSYNEQFF.

The chain is built from TRBV6-5 and TRBJ1-1; D is uncertain. CDR3 length equals 13 residues. Trimming pared 8 bases from V and 0 bases from J, leaving 10 bases between. Germline CDR1 reads MNHEY; CDR2 reads SVGAGI. The CDR3 DNA is TGTGCCAGCGTCGCAGCCATGAACACTGAAGCTTTCTTT. It encodes CASVAAMNTEAFF.

This chain uses TRBV7-7 with TRBJ2-6; D is undetermined. This CDR3 spans 18 amino acids. The germline CDR1 and CDR2 sequences are SSHAT and FNYEAQ (reference sequence). V was shortened by 5 bases and J by 9 bases, with 26 bases between the two germline ends. The CDR3 region is CASSAPLNATKSGNVLTF. The CDR3 DNA sequence: TGTGCCAGCAGCGCCCCGCTTAATGCCACAAAGTCGGGCAACGTCCTGACTTTC.

This clone was observed a handful of times. The V gene is TRBV23-1, the J gene TRBJ1-2; D remains ambiguous. TRBV23-1 is marked as an open reading frame, function uncertain. Trimming left V 4 bases short and J 5 bases short, with 20 bases between. This CDR3 is built from 16 residues. CDR3 in DNA: TGCGCCAGCAGTCCACGGAGGAATTATCTAGGATATGGCTACACCTTC. It encodes CASSPRRNYLGYGYTF.

The rearrangement uses TRBV28 and TRBJ2-1, with D possibly matching TRBD2 (5 bases). The germline V gene encodes CDR1 MDHEN and CDR2 SYDVKM. The V end was cut by 5 bases, the J end by 0 bases, with 11 bases between. The CDR3 runs to 15 residues. Written as DNA, the CDR3 is TGTGCCAGCAGTCGGGATTCTAGCTCCTACAATGAGCAGTTCTTC. This codes for CASSRDSSSYNEQFF.

The chain is built from TRBV3-1 (or the pseudogene TRBV3-2) and TRBJ1-1; 7 bases agree with TRBD1. From germline, CDR1 is LGHDT and CDR2 YNNKEL (reference sequence). The CDR3 is 12 residues long. The J segment lost 7 bases and the V segment lost 3 bases, leaving 2 bases of the junction unmatched. The CDR3 loop reads CASSHGQDEAFF. CDR3 in DNA: TGTGCCAGCAGCCACGGACAGGATGAAGCTTTCTTT.

The chain links TRBV5-1 to TRBJ1-2; D possibly corresponds to TRBD1 (6 bases). Deletions cut 0 bases from V and 6 bases from J, with 12 bases between. This CDR3 contains 14 residues. CDR1 is SGHRS, CDR2 YFSETQ, per germline. CDR3 loop: CASSLEGVPDGYTF. The CDR3 coding sequence is TGCGCCAGCAGCTTGGAGGGGGTTCCGGATGGCTACACCTTC.

V and J are TRBV7-9 and TRBJ1-1; possibly TRBD1 for D (5 bases). Trimming took off 1 base at V and 5 bases at J, with 8 bases between the two ends. Germline V CDR1 and CDR2: SEHNR, FQNEAQ (reference sequence). The length of the CDR3 is 13 residues. CDR3 in amino acids: CASSLGQGTEAFF. In DNA form, the CDR3 reads TGTGCCAGCAGCTTAGGTCAGGGTACTGAAGCTTTCTTT.

This clone was seen only a few times. The chain is built from TRBV7-2 and TRBJ2-7; the D gene could be TRBD1 or TRBD2 (6 bases each). Deletions cut 5 bases from V and 6 bases from J, with 17 bases between. Germline lookup yields CDR1 SGHTA and CDR2 FQGNSA. The CDR3 extends over 14 amino acids. CDR3 sequence (DNA): TGTGCCAGCAGCCCCACGCCGGGGGCCCTCGAGCAGTACTTC. Its translation: CASSPTPGALEQYF.

V usage is TRBV7-3 and J usage is TRBJ2-1; the match to TRBD2 covers 9 bases. With V trimmed by 4 bases and J by 2 bases, 6 bases remained unmatched. Germline assignment: CDR1 SGHTA and CDR2 FQGTGA. This CDR3 comprises 16 residues. In nucleotides, the CDR3 is TGTGCCAGCAGCTCCGAACTAGCGGGTACCTACAATGAGCAGTTCTTC. The encoded protein is CASSSELAGTYNEQFF.